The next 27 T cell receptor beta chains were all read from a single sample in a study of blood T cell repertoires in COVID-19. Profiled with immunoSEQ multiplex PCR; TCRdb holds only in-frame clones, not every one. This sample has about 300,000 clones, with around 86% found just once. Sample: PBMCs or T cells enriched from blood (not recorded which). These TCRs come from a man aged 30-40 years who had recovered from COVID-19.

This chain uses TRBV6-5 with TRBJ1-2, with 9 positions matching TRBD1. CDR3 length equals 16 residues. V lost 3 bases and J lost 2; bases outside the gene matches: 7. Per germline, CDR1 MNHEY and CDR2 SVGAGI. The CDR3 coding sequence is TGTGCCAGCAGTTATTCGATAGGACAGGGGAACTATGGCTACACCTTC. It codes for CASSYSIGQGNYGYTF.

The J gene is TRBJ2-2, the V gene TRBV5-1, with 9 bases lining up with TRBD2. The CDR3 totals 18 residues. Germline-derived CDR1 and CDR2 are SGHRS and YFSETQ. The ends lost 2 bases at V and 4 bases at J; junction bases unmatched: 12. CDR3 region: CASSLGGRAYRSTGELFF. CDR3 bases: TGCGCCAGCAGCTTAGGCGGGAGGGCCTATCGGAGCACCGGGGAGCTGTTTTTT.

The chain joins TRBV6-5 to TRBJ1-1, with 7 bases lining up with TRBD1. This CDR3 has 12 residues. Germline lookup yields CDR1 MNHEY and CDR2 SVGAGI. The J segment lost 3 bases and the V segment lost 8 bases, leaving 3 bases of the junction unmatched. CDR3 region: CASLQGYTEAFF. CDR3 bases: TGTGCCAGCCTACAGGGGTACACTGAAGCTTTCTTT.

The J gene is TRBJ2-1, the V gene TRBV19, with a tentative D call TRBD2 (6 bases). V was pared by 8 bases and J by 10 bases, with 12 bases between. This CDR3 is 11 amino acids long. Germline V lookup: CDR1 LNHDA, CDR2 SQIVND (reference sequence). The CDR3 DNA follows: TGTGCCAGTCGGGGGAGTGGAGAGCAGTTCTTC. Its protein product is CASRGSGEQFF.

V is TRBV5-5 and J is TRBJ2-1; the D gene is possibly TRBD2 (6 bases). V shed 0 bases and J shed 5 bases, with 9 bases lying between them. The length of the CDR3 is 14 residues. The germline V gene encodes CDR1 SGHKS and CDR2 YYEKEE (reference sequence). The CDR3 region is CASSLVGGDNEQFF. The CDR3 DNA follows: TGTGCCAGCAGCTTGGTGGGCGGGGACAATGAGCAGTTCTTC.

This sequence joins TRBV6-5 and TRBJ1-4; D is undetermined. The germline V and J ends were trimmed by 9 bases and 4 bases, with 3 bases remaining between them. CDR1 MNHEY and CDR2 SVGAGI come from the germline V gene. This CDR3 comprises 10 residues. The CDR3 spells CARYNEKLFF. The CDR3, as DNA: TGTGCCAGGTATAATGAAAAACTGTTTTTT.

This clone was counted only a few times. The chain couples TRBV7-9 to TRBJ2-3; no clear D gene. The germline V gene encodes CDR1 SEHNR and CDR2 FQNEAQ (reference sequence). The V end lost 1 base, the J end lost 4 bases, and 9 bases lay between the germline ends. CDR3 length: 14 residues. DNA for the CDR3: TGTGCCAGCAGCTTAGGATTAGTGCCAGATACGCAGTATTTT. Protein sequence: CASSLGLVPDTQYF.

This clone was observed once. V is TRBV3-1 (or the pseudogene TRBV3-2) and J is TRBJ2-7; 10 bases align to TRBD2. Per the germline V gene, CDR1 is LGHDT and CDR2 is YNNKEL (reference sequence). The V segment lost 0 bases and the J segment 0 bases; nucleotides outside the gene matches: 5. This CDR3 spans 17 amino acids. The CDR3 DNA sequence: TGTGCCAGCAGCCAAGATCCCCGACTAGCGGGCTCCTACGAGCAGTACTTC. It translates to CASSQDPRLAGSYEQYF.

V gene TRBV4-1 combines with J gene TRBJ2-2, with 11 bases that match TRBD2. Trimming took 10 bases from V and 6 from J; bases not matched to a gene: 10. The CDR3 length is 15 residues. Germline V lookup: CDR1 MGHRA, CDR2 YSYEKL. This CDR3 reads CATAPGLAGAGELFF. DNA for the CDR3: TGCGCCACCGCCCCCGGACTAGCGGGCGCCGGGGAGCTGTTTTTT.

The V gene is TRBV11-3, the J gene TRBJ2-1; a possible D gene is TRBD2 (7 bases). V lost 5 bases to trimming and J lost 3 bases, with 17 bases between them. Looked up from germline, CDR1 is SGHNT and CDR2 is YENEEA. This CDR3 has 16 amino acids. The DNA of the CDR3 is TGTGCCAGCAGCCCATTGCCGGGGGGCCTCTACAATGAGCAGTTCTTC. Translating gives CASSPLPGGLYNEQFF.

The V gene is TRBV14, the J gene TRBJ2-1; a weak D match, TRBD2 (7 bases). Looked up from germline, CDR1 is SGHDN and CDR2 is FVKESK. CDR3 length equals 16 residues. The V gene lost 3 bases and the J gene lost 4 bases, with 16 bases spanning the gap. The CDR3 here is CASSQSGEGVYNEQFF. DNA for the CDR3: TGTGCCAGCAGCCAGTCTGGGGAGGGGGTATACAATGAGCAGTTCTTC. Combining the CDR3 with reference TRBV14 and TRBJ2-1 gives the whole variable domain EAGVTQFPSHSVIEKGQTVTLRCDPISGHDNLYWYRRVMGKEIKFLLHFVKESKQDESGMPNNRFLAERTGGTYSTLKVQPAELEDSGVYFCASSQSGEGVYNEQFFGPGTRLTVL.

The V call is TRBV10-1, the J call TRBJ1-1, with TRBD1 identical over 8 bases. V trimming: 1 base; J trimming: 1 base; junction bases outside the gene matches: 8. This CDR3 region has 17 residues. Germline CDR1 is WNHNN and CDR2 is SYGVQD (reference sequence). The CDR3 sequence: CASSELSGDRPNTEAFF. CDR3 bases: TGCGCCAGCAGTGAGTTAAGCGGGGACAGGCCGAACACTGAAGCTTTCTTT.

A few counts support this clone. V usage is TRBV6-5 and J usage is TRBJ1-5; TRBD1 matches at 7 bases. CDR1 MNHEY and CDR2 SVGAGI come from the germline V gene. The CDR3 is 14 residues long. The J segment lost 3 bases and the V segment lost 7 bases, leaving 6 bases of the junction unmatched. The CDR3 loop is CASKEQGFNQPQHF. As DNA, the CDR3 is TGTGCCAGCAAAGAACAGGGGTTCAATCAGCCCCAGCATTTT.

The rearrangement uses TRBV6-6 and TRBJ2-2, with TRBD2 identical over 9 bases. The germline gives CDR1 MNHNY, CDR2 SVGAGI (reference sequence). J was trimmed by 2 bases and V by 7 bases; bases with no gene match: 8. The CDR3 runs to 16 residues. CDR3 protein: CASIVLAGVNTGELFF. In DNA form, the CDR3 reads TGTGCCAGCATAGTTTTAGCGGGGGTAAACACCGGGGAGCTGTTTTTT.

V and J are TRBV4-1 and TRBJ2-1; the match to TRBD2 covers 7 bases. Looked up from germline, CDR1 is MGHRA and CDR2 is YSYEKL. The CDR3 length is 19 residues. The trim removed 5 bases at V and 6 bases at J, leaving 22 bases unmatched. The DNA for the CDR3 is TGCGCCAGCAGCTCCGGGGCGAGGGCTAGCGGAGTTAATCTCAATGAGCAGTTCTTC. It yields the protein CASSSGARASGVNLNEQFF.

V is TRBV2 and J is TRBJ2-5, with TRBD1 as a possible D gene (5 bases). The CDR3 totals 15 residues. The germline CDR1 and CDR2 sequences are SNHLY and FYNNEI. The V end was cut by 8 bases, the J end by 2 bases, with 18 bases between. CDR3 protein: CASGVDGAGQETQYF. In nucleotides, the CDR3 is TGTGCCAGCGGAGTCGACGGCGCAGGGCAAGAGACCCAGTACTTC.

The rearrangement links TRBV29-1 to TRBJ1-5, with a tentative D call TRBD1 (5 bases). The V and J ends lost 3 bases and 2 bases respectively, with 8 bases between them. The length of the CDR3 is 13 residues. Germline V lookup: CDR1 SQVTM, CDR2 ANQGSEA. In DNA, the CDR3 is TGCAGCGTTGATGGCAGGGGCAATCAGCCCCAGCATTTT. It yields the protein CSVDGRGNQPQHF.

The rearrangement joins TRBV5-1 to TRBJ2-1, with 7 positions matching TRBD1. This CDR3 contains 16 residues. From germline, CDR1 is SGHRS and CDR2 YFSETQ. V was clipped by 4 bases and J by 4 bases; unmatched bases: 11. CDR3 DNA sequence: TGCGCCAGCAGCCCACAAGGGGGCGTTGGGTACAATGAGCAGTTCTTC. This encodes CASSPQGGVGYNEQFF.

The CDR3: CASSFSVGRVVEQYF. In DNA, the CDR3 is TGTGCCAGCAGTTTCTCGGTTGGCAGGGTAGTTGAGCAGTACTTC. This rearrangement joins TRBV27 to TRBJ2-7, with D tentatively TRBD1 (5 bases). CDR1 is MNHEY, CDR2 SMNVEV, per germline (reference sequence). V was pared by 3 bases and J by 7 bases, with 19 bases between. The CDR3 loop spans 15 amino acids.

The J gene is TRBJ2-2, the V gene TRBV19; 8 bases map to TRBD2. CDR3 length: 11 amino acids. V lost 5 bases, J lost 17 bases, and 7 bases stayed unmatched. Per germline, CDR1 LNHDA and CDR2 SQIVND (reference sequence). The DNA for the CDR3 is TGTGCCAGTAGTCCCGGGGGGGCCGCTTTTTTT. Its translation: CASSPGGAAFF. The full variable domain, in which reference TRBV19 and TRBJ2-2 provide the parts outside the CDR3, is DGGITQSPKYLFRKEGQNVTLSCEQNLNHDAMYWYRQDPGQGLRLIYYSQIVNDFQKGDIAEGYSVSREKKESFPLTVTSAQKNPTAFYLCASSPGGAAFFGEGSRLTVL.

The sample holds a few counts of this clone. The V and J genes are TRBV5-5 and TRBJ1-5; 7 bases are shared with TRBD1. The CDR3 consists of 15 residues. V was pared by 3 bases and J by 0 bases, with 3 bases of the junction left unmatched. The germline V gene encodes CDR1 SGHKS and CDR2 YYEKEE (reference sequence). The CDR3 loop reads CASSWGQISNQPQHF. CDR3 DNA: TGTGCCAGCAGCTGGGGACAGATTAGCAATCAGCCCCAGCATTTT.

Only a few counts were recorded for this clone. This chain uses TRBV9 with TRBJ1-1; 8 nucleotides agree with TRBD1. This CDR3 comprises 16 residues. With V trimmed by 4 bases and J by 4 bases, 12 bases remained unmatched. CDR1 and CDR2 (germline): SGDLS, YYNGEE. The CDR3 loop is CASSSRQGMGTTEAFF. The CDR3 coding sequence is TGTGCCAGCAGCTCCCGACAGGGGATGGGTACCACTGAAGCTTTCTTT. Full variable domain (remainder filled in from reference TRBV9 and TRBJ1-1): DSGVTQTPKHLITATGQRVTLRCSPRSGDLSVYWYQQSLDQGLQFLIQYYNGEERAKGNILERFSAQQFPDLHSELNLSSLELGDSALYFCASSSRQGMGTTEAFFGQGTRLTVV.

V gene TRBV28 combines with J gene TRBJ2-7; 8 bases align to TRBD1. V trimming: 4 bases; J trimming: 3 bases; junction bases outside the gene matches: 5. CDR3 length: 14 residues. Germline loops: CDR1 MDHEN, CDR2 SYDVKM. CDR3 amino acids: CASSSFDRGYEQYF. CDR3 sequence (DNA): TGTGCCAGCAGTTCGTTCGACAGGGGCTACGAGCAGTACTTC.

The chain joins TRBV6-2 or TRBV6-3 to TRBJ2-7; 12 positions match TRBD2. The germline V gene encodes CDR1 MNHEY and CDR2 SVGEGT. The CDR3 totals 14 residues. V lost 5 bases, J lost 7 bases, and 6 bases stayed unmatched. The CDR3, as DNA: TGTGCCAGCAGTACCTCCGGACTAGCGGGAGAGCAGTACTTC. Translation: CASSTSGLAGEQYF.

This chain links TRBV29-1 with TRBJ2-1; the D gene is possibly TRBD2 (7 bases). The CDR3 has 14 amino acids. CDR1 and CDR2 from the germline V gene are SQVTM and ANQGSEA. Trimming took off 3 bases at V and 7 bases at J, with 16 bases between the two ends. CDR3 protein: CSVESGVAGNEQFF. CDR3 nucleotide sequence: TGCAGCGTTGAGTCAGGGGTAGCGGGTAATGAGCAGTTCTTC.

Here the CDR3 DNA reads TGTGCCAGCAGTTTGGGCAGGACAGGGGCCTACGAGCAGTACTTC. It specifies CASSLGRTGAYEQYF. The V gene is TRBV28, the J gene TRBJ2-7; 9 bases line up with TRBD1. CDR1 and CDR2 (germline): MDHEN, SYDVKM. The ends lost 3 bases at V and 2 bases at J; junction bases unmatched: 5. CDR3 size: 15 residues. The full variable domain, its missing parts supplied by reference TRBV28 and TRBJ2-7, is DVKVTQSSRYLVKRTGEKVFLECVQDMDHENMFWYRQDPGLGLRLIYFSYDVKMKEKGDIPEGYSVSREKKERFSLILESASTNQTSMYLCASSLGRTGAYEQYFGPGTRLTVT.

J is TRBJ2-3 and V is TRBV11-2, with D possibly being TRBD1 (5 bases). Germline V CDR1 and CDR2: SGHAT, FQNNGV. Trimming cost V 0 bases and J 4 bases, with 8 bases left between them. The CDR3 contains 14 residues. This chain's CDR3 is CASSLDRGPDTQYF. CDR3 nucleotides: TGTGCCAGCAGCTTAGATAGGGGTCCAGATACGCAGTATTTT. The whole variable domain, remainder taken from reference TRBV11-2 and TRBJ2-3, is EAGVAQSPRYKIIEKRQSVAFWCNPISGHATLYWYQQILGQGPKLLIQFQNNGVVDDSQLPKDRFSAERLKGVDSTLKIQPAKLEDSAVYLCASSLDRGPDTQYFGPGTRLTVL.